The table lists the clone carrying this T cell receptor beta chain with a count of one. This entry is derived from a study of CD8 T cells in Susac syndrome. Sequencing of TCR beta covered CD8+ and CD4+ T cells obtained from blood. Random hexamers served to reverse transcribe about 0.45 to 1 ug RNA. Amplification of the TCR beta CDR3 was carried out by immunoSEQ multiplex PCR, which spanned a total of 54 Vbeta and 13 Jbeta segments. TCRdb redid the calling of the immunoSEQ multiplex PCR reads with MiXCR, one entry per CDR3 protein. The repertoire consists of 100,000 to 150,000 distinct CDR3 sequences, with around 94% occurring once and the leading ten covering around 0.2%. The germline gives CDR1 DFQATT, CDR2 SNEGSKA (reference sequence). Trimming took off 5 bases at V and 6 bases at J, with 14 bases between the two ends. The CDR3 length is 12 residues.

The V and J genes are TRBV20-1 and TRBJ2-7; the D call may be TRBD1 or TRBD2 (5 bases each). The receptor comes from a human donor with Susac syndrome. The specimen was CD8+ T cells from PBMCs. The DNA of the CDR3 is TGCAGTGCTGCCGGGACCCAAGTCGAGCAGTACTTC. This gives the protein CSAAGTQVEQYF.